The 24 T cell receptor beta chains given below trace back to one sample, sequenced in a study of shared clonotypes between healthy human individuals. Assay: immunoSEQ multiplex PCR; the TCRdb copy retains only in-frame clones and omits some. This repertoire shows 2 million to 2.5 million clones, 90% to 97% found once; its top ten account for 0.1% to 0.15%. Sequenced: naive CD4+ T cells sorted from blood. Subset specified: CD45RA+ positively selected. Every receptor here comes from a man between 18 and 35 years old in good health.

V usage is TRBV28 and J usage is TRBJ1-6, with D perhaps matching TRBD1 (5 bases). V gave up 6 bases and J gave up 9 bases, with 9 bases separating them. The CDR3 is 12 amino acids. Germline loops: CDR1 MDHEN, CDR2 SYDVKM. CDR3 coding DNA: TGTGCCAGCAGAGGGGAGGTTTCACCCCTCCACTTT. Translated, it gives CASRGEVSPLHF.

V is TRBV10-3 and J is TRBJ1-3, with D hard to call. Trimming shortened V by 7 bases and J by 0 bases, and 7 bases separated the two germline ends. CDR1 is ENHRY, CDR2 SYGVKD, per germline. The CDR3 is 13 residues long. In DNA form, the CDR3 reads TGTGCCATCACCGGGAACTCTGGAAACACCATATATTTT. This sequence encodes CAITGNSGNTIYF.

V is TRBV18 and J is TRBJ2-3; D unresolved. Germline V gene data show CDR1 as KGHSH and CDR2 as LQKENI. V dropped 4 bases and J dropped 0 bases, with 5 bases sitting between them. The CDR3 sequence is 13 residues long. Here the CDR3 DNA reads TGTGCCAGCTCACTACACAGCACAGATACGCAGTATTTT. Its translation is CASSLHSTDTQYF.

The V gene is TRBV10-3, the J gene TRBJ2-7; 10 bases align to TRBD1. From germline, CDR1 is ENHRY and CDR2 SYGVKD. V was pared by 10 bases and J by 0 bases, with 9 bases of the junction left unmatched. CDR3 length equals 15 residues. CDR3 in amino acids: CATRDRGGSSYEQYF. Here the CDR3 DNA reads TGTGCCACCCGGGACAGGGGAGGAAGCTCCTACGAGCAGTACTTC.

The gene calls are TRBV7-9 and TRBJ1-2, with D unresolved. CDR3 length equals 13 residues. Germline lookup yields CDR1 SEHNR and CDR2 FQNEAQ (reference sequence). Deletions cut 5 bases from V and 8 bases from J, with 15 bases between. In nucleotides, the CDR3 is TGTGCCAGCAGCACACTCGGACGGGGAGGCTACACCTTC. Translation: CASSTLGRGGYTF.

This clone was found once. The chain has TRBV6-6 and TRBJ2-5; 8 bases are a match to TRBD1. The CDR3 length is 16 residues. Germline loops: CDR1 MNHNY, CDR2 SVGAGI (reference sequence). The V gene end was trimmed by 0 bases and the J gene end by 2 bases; junction bases not matched to a gene: 5. CDR3 sequence reads: CASSYSFGTGQETQYF. Here the CDR3 DNA reads TGTGCCAGCAGTTACTCCTTTGGGACAGGACAAGAGACCCAGTACTTC.

The rearrangement links TRBV19 to TRBJ1-5; 7 bases agree with TRBD1. The CDR3 runs to 15 residues. The V segment lost 5 bases and the J segment 5 bases; nucleotides outside the gene matches: 9. Germline V gene data show CDR1 as LNHDA and CDR2 as SQIVND (reference sequence). The CDR3 nucleotides read TGTGCCAGTAGTCCGGATGGGACAGAATATCAGCCCCAGCATTTT. Protein: CASSPDGTEYQPQHF.

The genes are TRBV6-5 and TRBJ1-1; D possibly corresponds to TRBD1 (5 bases). The germline CDR1 and CDR2 sequences are MNHEY and SVGAGI. The CDR3 is 13 amino acids. Between the trimmed V and J ends, which lost 8 bases and 5 bases, there was a span of 15 bases. The CDR3 loop is CASGKERGTEAFF. The DNA for the CDR3 is TGTGCCAGCGGAAAAGAAAGGGGAACTGAAGCTTTCTTT.

This rearrangement joins TRBV2 to TRBJ2-7; D is possibly TRBD2 (6 bases). V was shortened by 2 bases and J by 6 bases, with 17 bases between the two germline ends. The CDR3 length is 15 residues. The germline V gene has CDR1 SNHLY and CDR2 FYNNEI. The CDR3 here is CASSELGGGSGEQYF. DNA of the CDR3: TGTGCCAGCAGTGAACTCGGCGGAGGGTCGGGCGAGCAGTACTTC.

J is TRBJ2-5 and V is TRBV19, with TRBD1 as a possible D gene (6 bases). The CDR3 extends over 13 amino acids. CDR1 LNHDA and CDR2 SQIVND come from the germline V gene (reference sequence). The V end was cut by 4 bases, the J end by 5 bases, with 11 bases between. The CDR3 spells CASSTPQGETQYF. The CDR3, as DNA: TGTGCCAGTAGTACGCCTCAGGGGGAGACCCAGTACTTC. The full variable domain, in which reference TRBV19 and TRBJ2-5 provide the parts outside the CDR3, is DGGITQSPKYLFRKEGQNVTLSCEQNLNHDAMYWYRQDPGQGLRLIYYSQIVNDFQKGDIAEGYSVSREKKESFPLTVTSAQKNPTAFYLCASSTPQGETQYFGPGTRLLVL.

The CDR3 protein is CASSQTGFRQPQHF. The CDR3 DNA is TGTGCCAGCAGCCAGACAGGGTTCAGGCAGCCCCAGCATTTT. The genes are TRBV25-1 and TRBJ1-5; TRBD1 matches at 7 bases. With 6 bases clipped from V and 7 bases from J, the junction kept 9 bases outside the gene matches. Germline CDR1 is MGHDK and CDR2 is SYGVNS. CDR3 length: 14 amino acids. Variable domain in full (rest from reference TRBV25-1 and TRBJ1-5): EADIYQTPRYLVIGTGKKITLECSQTMGHDKMYWYQQDPGMELHLIHYSYGVNSTEKGDLSSESTVSRIRTEHFPLTLESARPSHTSQYLCASSQTGFRQPQHFGDGTRLSIL.

The rearrangement links TRBV19 to TRBJ1-5, with 9 nucleotides matching TRBD1. Looked up from germline, CDR1 is LNHDA and CDR2 is SQIVND (reference sequence). The trim removed 6 bases at V and 5 bases at J, leaving 8 bases unmatched. This CDR3 spans 15 amino acids. CDR3 protein: CASSSDRGSDQPQHF. As DNA, the CDR3 is TGTGCCAGTAGCTCTGACAGGGGGTCTGATCAGCCCCAGCATTTT.

In its sample, this clone was seen once. V and J are TRBV27 and TRBJ1-1; D uncertain. This CDR3 is 14 amino acids long. CDR1 is MNHEY and CDR2 is SMNVEV in the germline V gene (reference sequence). Deletions cut 6 bases from V and 4 bases from J, with 15 bases between. In DNA form, the CDR3 reads TGTGCCAGCAGGGTCTTGGGGTTGGGCACTGAAGCTTTCTTT. Amino acids: CASRVLGLGTEAFF.

The chain recombines TRBV7-9 with TRBJ1-2; D may be TRBD1 (5 bases). Trimming pared 1 base from V and 7 bases from J, leaving 10 bases between. The CDR3 runs to 13 residues. In germline, CDR1 is SEHNR, CDR2 FQNEAQ (reference sequence). The CDR3 coding sequence is TGTGCCAGCAGCTTAGAGGGACTCCGTGGCTACACCTTC. Translating it yields CASSLEGLRGYTF.

The chain is built from TRBV2 and TRBJ1-1; D is undetermined. The V gene's germline CDR1 is SNHLY and CDR2 FYNNEI. V shed 2 bases and J shed 4 bases, with 17 bases lying between them. The length of the CDR3 is 16 residues. The CDR3 reads CASSEFQPYASTEAFF. The CDR3, as DNA: TGTGCCAGCAGTGAATTCCAGCCATACGCGAGCACTGAAGCTTTCTTT.

The chain joins TRBV7-9 to TRBJ2-2, with a possible D match to TRBD2 (7 bases). The V end was cut by 11 bases, the J end by 5 bases, with 18 bases between. Germline CDR1 SEHNR, CDR2 FQNEAQ (reference sequence). The CDR3 consists of 14 residues. The CDR3 region is CAPAWGGETGELFF. The CDR3 DNA sequence: TGTGCCCCGGCGTGGGGGGGCGAAACCGGGGAGCTGTTTTTT.

The V and J genes are TRBV7-2 and TRBJ1-2; no clear D gene. V lost 8 bases to trimming and J lost 0 bases, with 10 bases between them. CDR3 length equals 13 residues. Looked up from germline, CDR1 is SGHTA and CDR2 is FQGNSA. The CDR3 here is CASGAPPNYGYTF. CDR3 DNA sequence: TGTGCCAGCGGTGCACCACCTAACTATGGCTACACCTTC.

The rearrangement links TRBV21-1 to TRBJ2-7; the D call TRBD2 from the table was never checked on the DNA. TRBV21-1 is flagged as a pseudogene. The CDR3 is 14 amino acids. CDR3 sequence: CASSSWDFLYEQYF. In nucleotides, the CDR3 is TGTGCCAGCAGCAGCTGGGACTTCCTATATGAGCAGTACTTC.

CDR3 residues: CASSLDMAGGTDTQYF. The CDR3 nucleotides read TGCGCCAGCAGCTTGGATATGGCGGGGGGGACAGATACGCAGTATTTT. This chain links TRBV5-1 with TRBJ2-3; the match to TRBD2 covers 9 bases. V shed 0 bases and J 3 bases; nucleotides not matched to a gene: 5. The CDR3 runs to 16 residues. Germline values: CDR1 SGHRS, CDR2 YFSETQ.

The V gene is TRBV5-6, the J gene TRBJ1-2; 8 nucleotides agree with TRBD1. Germline lookup yields CDR1 SGHDT and CDR2 YYEEEE. Losses at the gene ends were 0 bases for V and 6 bases for J; bases not matched to a gene: 10. The CDR3 contains 16 residues. The CDR3 is CASSLALGAGGDGYTF. Here the CDR3 DNA reads TGTGCCAGCAGCTTGGCCCTGGGGGCAGGGGGCGATGGCTACACCTTC.

The V call is TRBV7-6, the J call TRBJ1-1; D is ambiguous. The germline V and J ends were trimmed by 5 bases and 1 base, with 8 bases remaining between them. The CDR3 spans 13 residues. Germline assignment: CDR1 SGHVS and CDR2 FNYEAQ. The CDR3 DNA reads TGTGCCAGCAGCCCTACAGCGAACACTGAAGCTTTCTTT. As protein: CASSPTANTEAFF.

The chain has TRBV10-3 and TRBJ2-7; 7 bases line up with TRBD1. The CDR3 runs to 13 residues. The trim removed 6 bases at V and 2 bases at J, leaving 4 bases unmatched. In germline, CDR1 is ENHRY, CDR2 SYGVKD. The CDR3 loop is CAISRGYPYEQYF. The CDR3 DNA sequence: TGTGCCATCAGCAGGGGGTATCCCTACGAGCAGTACTTC.

The chain has TRBV7-9 and TRBJ2-5; 7 nucleotides line up with TRBD2. Germline lookup yields CDR1 SEHNR and CDR2 FQNEAQ (reference sequence). This CDR3 region has 14 residues. Losses at the gene ends were 5 bases for V and 4 bases for J; bases not matched to a gene: 7. The CDR3 DNA sequence: TGTGCCAGCAGCCGTGGGGGGGAAAGAGAGACCCAGTACTTC. Its translation: CASSRGGERETQYF.

The gene calls are TRBV5-1 and TRBJ1-1; D possibly corresponds to TRBD1 (6 bases). This CDR3 has 14 amino acids. Trimming left V 4 bases short and J 5 bases short, with 15 bases between. CDR1 and CDR2 from the germline V gene are SGHRS and YFSETQ. The CDR3 region has the DNA TGCGCCAGCAGCGTAGGGGGGTTTAGAACTGAAGCTTTCTTT. Translated, it gives CASSVGGFRTEAFF.